A selection of T cell receptor beta chains follows, all from one sample in a study of blood T cell repertoires in COVID-19. Profiling relied on immunoSEQ multiplex PCR, and the TCRdb table lists in-frame clones only, not all of them. The sample carries under 250,000 clones, approximately 87% recorded once. The sample taken for sequencing was peripheral blood. These receptors came from a man in his sixties with acute or convalescent COVID-19. Each CDR3 is given with its conserved first and last residue. D genes are given only for firm matches. Clone size, where shown, is once, few, many, or a class for clones that have expanded.

J gene: TRBJ2-7; D gene: TRBD1; clone size: NA; CDR3 length: 16; V gene: TRBV28; CDR3 protein: CASSLLEGQGRVEQYF; CDR3 DNA: TGTGCCAGCAGTTTATTGGAGGGACAGGGGCGCGTCGAGCAGTACTTC
J gene: TRBJ1-6; D gene: NA; clone size: NA; CDR3 length: 13; V gene: TRBV19; CDR3 protein: CASSIDRDSPLHF; CDR3 DNA: TGTGCCAGTAGTATAGACCGAGATTCACCCCTCCACTTT
J gene: TRBJ2-3; D gene: TRBD2; clone size: NA; CDR3 length: 16; V gene: TRBV6-1; CDR3 protein: CASSGRTSGSTDTQYF; CDR3 DNA: TGTGCCAGCAGTGGGCGGACTAGCGGGAGCACAGATACGCAGTATTTT
J gene: TRBJ2-7; D gene: NA; clone size: NA; CDR3 length: 14; V gene: TRBV5-1; CDR3 protein: CASSLQGSWHEQYF; CDR3 DNA: TGCGCCAGCAGCTTACAGGGTAGTTGGCACGAGCAGTACTTC
J gene: TRBJ2-7; D gene: NA; clone size: once; CDR3 length: 15; V gene: TRBV3-1/TRBV3-2; CDR3 protein: CASSQVPEPGYEQYF; CDR3 DNA: TGTGCCAGCAGCCAGGTCCCGGAGCCGGGGTACGAGCAGTACTTC
J gene: TRBJ2-1; D gene: TRBD2; clone size: NA; CDR3 length: 18; V gene: TRBV27; CDR3 protein: CASSPPAGTSADYNEQFF; CDR3 DNA: TGTGCCAGCAGTCCCCCCGCCGGGACTAGCGCCGACTACAATGAGCAGTTCTTC
J gene: TRBJ2-7; D gene: TRBD2; clone size: once; CDR3 length: 17; V gene: TRBV7-9; CDR3 protein: CASSLGTSGYLPYEQYF; CDR3 DNA: TGTGCCAGCAGCTTAGGGACTAGCGGGTACCTTCCCTACGAGCAGTACTTC
J gene: TRBJ1-1; D gene: NA; clone size: NA; CDR3 length: 14; V gene: TRBV11-2; CDR3 protein: CASSTRQPNTEAFF; CDR3 DNA: TGTGCCAGCAGCACCCGACAACCGAACACTGAAGCTTTCTTT
J gene: TRBJ2-5; D gene: NA; clone size: NA; CDR3 length: 11; V gene: TRBV6-5; CDR3 protein: CASRLLETQYF; CDR3 DNA: TGTGCCAGCAGGCTATTAGAGACCCAGTACTTC
J gene: TRBJ1-6; D gene: NA; clone size: NA; CDR3 length: 18; V gene: TRBV4-1; CDR3 protein: CASSQGGGGGRVDSPLHF; CDR3 DNA: TGCGCCAGCAGCCAAGGGGGGGGCGGTGGACGAGTTGATTCACCCCTCCACTTT
J gene: TRBJ1-4; D gene: TRBD1; clone size: NA; CDR3 length: 15; V gene: TRBV5-1; CDR3 protein: CASSLDGTGNEKLFF; CDR3 DNA: TGCGCCAGCAGCTTGGATGGGACAGGGAATGAAAAACTGTTTTTT
J gene: TRBJ1-2; D gene: NA; clone size: NA; CDR3 length: 13; V gene: TRBV5-8; CDR3 protein: CASSLRGVYGYTF; CDR3 DNA: TGTGCCAGCAGCTTACGGGGGGTCTATGGCTACACCTTC
J gene: TRBJ1-5; D gene: NA; clone size: NA; CDR3 length: 15; V gene: TRBV7-2; CDR3 protein: CASSLRGYSNQPQHF; CDR3 DNA: TGTGCCAGCAGCTTGAGAGGGTATAGCAATCAGCCCCAGCATTTT
J gene: TRBJ1-5; D gene: TRBD1; clone size: once; CDR3 length: 14; V gene: TRBV7-8; CDR3 protein: CASSFDRVNQPQHF; CDR3 DNA: TGTGCCAGCAGCTTCGACAGGGTGAATCAGCCCCAGCATTTT
J gene: TRBJ1-5; D gene: NA; clone size: NA; CDR3 length: 16; V gene: TRBV19; CDR3 protein: CASSMNREYSNQPQHF; CDR3 DNA: TGTGCCAGTAGTATGAACAGGGAATATAGCAATCAGCCCCAGCATTTT
J gene: TRBJ1-3; D gene: NA; clone size: few; CDR3 length: 16; V gene: TRBV19; CDR3 protein: CASSGNRDGSGNTIYF; CDR3 DNA: TGTGCCAGTAGTGGGAACAGGGACGGTTCTGGAAACACCATATATTTT
J gene: TRBJ2-2; D gene: NA; clone size: NA; CDR3 length: 17; V gene: TRBV4-2; CDR3 protein: CASSQDLTAANTGELFF; CDR3 DNA: TGTGCCAGCAGCCAAGATTTAACTGCCGCGAACACCGGGGAGCTGTTTTTT
J gene: TRBJ2-5; D gene: NA; clone size: NA; CDR3 length: 14; V gene: TRBV19; CDR3 protein: CASSPAAPKETQYF; CDR3 DNA: TGTGCCAGTAGCCCGGCGGCACCGAAAGAGACCCAGTACTTC
J gene: TRBJ1-1; D gene: TRBD1; clone size: NA; CDR3 length: 16; V gene: TRBV11-3; CDR3 protein: CASRPGQGGVNTEAFF; CDR3 DNA: TGTGCCAGCAGACCTGGACAGGGGGGGGTGAACACTGAAGCTTTCTTT
J gene: TRBJ1-2; D gene: NA; clone size: NA; CDR3 length: 14; V gene: TRBV27; CDR3 protein: CASSRGNSNYGYTF; CDR3 DNA: TGTGCCAGCAGCCGGGGGAACAGTAACTATGGCTACACCTTC
J gene: TRBJ1-1; D gene: TRBD1; clone size: NA; CDR3 length: 13; V gene: TRBV9; CDR3 protein: CASSVTGAPEAFF; CDR3 DNA: TGTGCCAGCAGCGTCACAGGGGCGCCTGAAGCTTTCTTT
J gene: TRBJ1-3; D gene: TRBD1; clone size: NA; CDR3 length: 16; V gene: TRBV5-1; CDR3 protein: CASSRTGEDVGNTIYF; CDR3 DNA: TGCGCCAGCAGCAGGACAGGGGAGGATGTAGGAAACACCATATATTTT
J gene: TRBJ2-6; D gene: TRBD1; clone size: once; CDR3 length: 17; V gene: TRBV5-6; CDR3 protein: CASSLGDRGPGANVLTF; CDR3 DNA: TGTGCCAGCAGCTTGGGGGACAGGGGTCCTGGGGCCAACGTCCTGACTTTC
J gene: TRBJ2-2; D gene: NA; clone size: NA; CDR3 length: 14; V gene: TRBV5-4; CDR3 protein: CASSLARLGGELFF; CDR3 DNA: TGTGCCAGCAGCTTGGCCCGACTAGGAGGGGAGCTGTTTTTT
J gene: TRBJ2-2; D gene: TRBD2; clone size: few; CDR3 length: 15; V gene: TRBV6-5; CDR3 protein: CASSGTSGTGGELFF; CDR3 DNA: TGTGCCAGCAGCGGGACTAGCGGGACCGGCGGGGAGCTGTTTTTT
J gene: TRBJ2-5; D gene: TRBD1; clone size: NA; CDR3 length: 14; V gene: TRBV30; CDR3 protein: CAWREIGGRETQYF; CDR3 DNA: TGTGCCTGGAGGGAAATAGGGGGCCGAGAGACCCAGTACTTC
J gene: TRBJ2-3; D gene: NA; clone size: NA; CDR3 length: 17; V gene: TRBV4-3; CDR3 protein: CASSQGGVQWPPDTQYF; CDR3 DNA: TGCGCCAGCAGCCAAGGCGGGGTTCAGTGGCCCCCGGATACGCAGTATTTT
J gene: TRBJ2-1; D gene: TRBD2; clone size: NA; CDR3 length: 17; V gene: TRBV5-5; CDR3 protein: CASSTGGTSGSMNEQFF; CDR3 DNA: TGTGCCAGCAGCACGGGGGGAACTAGCGGCTCAATGAATGAGCAGTTCTTC
J gene: TRBJ2-1; D gene: NA; clone size: NA; CDR3 length: 13; V gene: TRBV2; CDR3 protein: CASTEVADPLEFF; CDR3 DNA: TGTGCCAGCACCGAGGTGGCAGATCCTCTCGAATTCTTC
J gene: TRBJ2-5; D gene: NA; clone size: NA; CDR3 length: 15; V gene: TRBV6-5; CDR3 protein: CASSSRDSVQETQYF; CDR3 DNA: TGTGCCAGCAGCTCCCGGGATAGCGTACAAGAGACCCAGTACTTC
J gene: TRBJ2-1; D gene: NA; clone size: few; CDR3 length: 13; V gene: TRBV4-3; CDR3 protein: CASSRELDYEQFF; CDR3 DNA: TGCGCCAGCAGCCGAGAACTGGACTATGAGCAGTTCTTC
J gene: TRBJ2-1; D gene: TRBD2; clone size: NA; CDR3 length: 15; V gene: TRBV7-3; CDR3 protein: CASSLSSGRANEQFF; CDR3 DNA: TGTGCCAGCAGCTTATCTAGCGGGAGGGCCAATGAGCAGTTCTTC
J gene: TRBJ2-5; D gene: NA; clone size: NA; CDR3 length: 16; V gene: TRBV6-5; CDR3 protein: CASSYSTGGAEETQYF; CDR3 DNA: TGTGCCAGCAGTTACTCGACTGGGGGCGCGGAGGAGACCCAGTACTTC
J gene: TRBJ1-2; D gene: NA; clone size: NA; CDR3 length: 15; V gene: TRBV7-9; CDR3 protein: CASSSLIKGVYGYTF; CDR3 DNA: TGTGCCAGCAGCTCCCTGATTAAGGGGGTCTATGGCTACACCTTC